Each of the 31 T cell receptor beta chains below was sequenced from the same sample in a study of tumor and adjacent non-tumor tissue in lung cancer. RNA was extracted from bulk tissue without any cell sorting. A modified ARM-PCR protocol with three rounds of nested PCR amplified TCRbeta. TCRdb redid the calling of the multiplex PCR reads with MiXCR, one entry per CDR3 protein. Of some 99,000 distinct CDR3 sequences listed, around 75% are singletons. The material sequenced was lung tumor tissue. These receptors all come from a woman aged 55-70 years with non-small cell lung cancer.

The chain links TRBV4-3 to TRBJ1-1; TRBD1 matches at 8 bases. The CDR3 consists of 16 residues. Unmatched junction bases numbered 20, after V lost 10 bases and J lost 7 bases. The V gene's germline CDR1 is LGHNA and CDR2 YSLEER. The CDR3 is CANSPRRTGYGIEAFF. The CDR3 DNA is TGCGCCAATAGCCCACGAAGGACAGGGTATGGCATTGAAGCTTTCTTT.

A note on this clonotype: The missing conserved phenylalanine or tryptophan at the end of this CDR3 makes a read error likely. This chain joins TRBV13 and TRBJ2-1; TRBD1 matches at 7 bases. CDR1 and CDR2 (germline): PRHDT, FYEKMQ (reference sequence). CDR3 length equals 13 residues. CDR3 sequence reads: CASTITGVGEQFS. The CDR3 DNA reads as TGTGCGAGCACCATAACAGGGGTTGGTGAGCAGTTCTCC.

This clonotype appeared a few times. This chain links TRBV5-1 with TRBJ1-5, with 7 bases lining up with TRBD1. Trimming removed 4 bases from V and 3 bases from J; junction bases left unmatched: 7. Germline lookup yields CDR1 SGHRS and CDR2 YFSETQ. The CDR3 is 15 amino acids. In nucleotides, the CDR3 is TGCGCCAGCAGCCTAACAGGGGCAGACAATCAGCCCCAGCATTTT. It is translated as CASSLTGADNQPQHF.

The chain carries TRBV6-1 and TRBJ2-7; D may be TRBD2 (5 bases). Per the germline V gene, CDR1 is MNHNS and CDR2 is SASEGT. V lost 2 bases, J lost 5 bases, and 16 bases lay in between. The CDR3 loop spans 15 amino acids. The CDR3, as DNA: TGTGCCAGCAGTGAACCTGCGGGCTCCTGGGACGAGCAGTACTTC. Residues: CASSEPAGSWDEQYF.

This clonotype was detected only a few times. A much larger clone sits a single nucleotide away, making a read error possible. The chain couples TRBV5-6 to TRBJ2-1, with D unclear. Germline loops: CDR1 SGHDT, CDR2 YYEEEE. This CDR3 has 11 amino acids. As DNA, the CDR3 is TGTGCCAGCATCCGATACAATGAGCAGCTCTTC. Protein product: CASIRYNEQLF.

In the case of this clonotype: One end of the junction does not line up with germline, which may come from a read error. The CDR3 DNA is TGCGCCAGTAGCCCCGGGGATAAGGGAGATTCACCCCTCCACTTT. Encoded protein: CASSPGDKGDSPLHF. The gene calls are TRBV4-3 and TRBJ1-6; D ambiguous. Germline lookup yields CDR1 LGHNA and CDR2 YSLEER. This CDR3 has 15 amino acids.

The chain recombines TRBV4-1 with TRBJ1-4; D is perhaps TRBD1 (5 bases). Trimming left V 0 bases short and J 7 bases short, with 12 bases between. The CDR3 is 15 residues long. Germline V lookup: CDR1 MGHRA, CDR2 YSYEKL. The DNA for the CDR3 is TGCGCCAGCAGCCAAGAAGGGCAGGGTCGTGAAAAACTGTTTTTT. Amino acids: CASSQEGQGREKLFF.

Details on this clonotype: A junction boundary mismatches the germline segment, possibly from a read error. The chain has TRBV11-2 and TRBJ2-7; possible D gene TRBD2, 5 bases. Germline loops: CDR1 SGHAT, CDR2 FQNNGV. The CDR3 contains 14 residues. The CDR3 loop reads CACSWNRGGYEQYF. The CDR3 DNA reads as TGTGCCTGCAGTTGGAACCGTGGAGGATACGAGCAGTACTTC.

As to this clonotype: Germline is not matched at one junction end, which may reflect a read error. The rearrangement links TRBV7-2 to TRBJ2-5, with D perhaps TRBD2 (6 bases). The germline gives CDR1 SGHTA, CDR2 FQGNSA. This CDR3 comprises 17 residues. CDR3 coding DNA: TGTGCCAACAGCTTAATAGGCGGGATCGGACCTCAAGAGACCCAGTACTTC. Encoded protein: CANSLIGGIGPQETQYF.

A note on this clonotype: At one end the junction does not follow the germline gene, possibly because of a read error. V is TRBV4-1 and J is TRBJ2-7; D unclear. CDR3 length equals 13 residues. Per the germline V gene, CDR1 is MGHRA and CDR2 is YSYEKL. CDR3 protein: CTSSQGSCYEQYF. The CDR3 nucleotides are TGCACCAGCAGCCAAGGAAGCTGCTACGAGCAGTACTTC.

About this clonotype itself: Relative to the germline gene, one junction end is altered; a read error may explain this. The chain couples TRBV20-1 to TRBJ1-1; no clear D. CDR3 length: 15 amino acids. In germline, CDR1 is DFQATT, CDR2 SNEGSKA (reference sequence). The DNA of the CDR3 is TGCAGTGATAGAGTTCAGGCAGGAGGAGCCACTGAAGCTTTCTTT. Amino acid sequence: CSDRVQAGGATEAFF.

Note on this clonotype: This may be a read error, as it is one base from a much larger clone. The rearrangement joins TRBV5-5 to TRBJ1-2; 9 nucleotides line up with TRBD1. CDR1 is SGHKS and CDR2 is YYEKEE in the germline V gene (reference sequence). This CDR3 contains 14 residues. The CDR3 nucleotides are TGTACCAGCAGACCCTGGGGACAGGGCGGTGGCTACACCTTC. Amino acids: CTSRPWGQGGGYTF.

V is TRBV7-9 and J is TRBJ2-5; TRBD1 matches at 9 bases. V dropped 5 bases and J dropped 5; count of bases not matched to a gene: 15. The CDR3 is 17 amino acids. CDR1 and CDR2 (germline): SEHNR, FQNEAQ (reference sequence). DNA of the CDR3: TGTGCCAGCAGCCACTCCGGGACAGGGCCCTCGCATGAGACCCAGTACTTC. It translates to CASSHSGTGPSHETQYF.

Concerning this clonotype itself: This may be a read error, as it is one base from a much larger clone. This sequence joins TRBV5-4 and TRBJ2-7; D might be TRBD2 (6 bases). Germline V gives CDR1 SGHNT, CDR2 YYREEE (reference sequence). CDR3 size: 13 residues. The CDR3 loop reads CASSWAGSYEKYF. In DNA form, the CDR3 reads TGTGCCAGCAGCTGGGCGGGATCCTACGAGAAGTACTTC.

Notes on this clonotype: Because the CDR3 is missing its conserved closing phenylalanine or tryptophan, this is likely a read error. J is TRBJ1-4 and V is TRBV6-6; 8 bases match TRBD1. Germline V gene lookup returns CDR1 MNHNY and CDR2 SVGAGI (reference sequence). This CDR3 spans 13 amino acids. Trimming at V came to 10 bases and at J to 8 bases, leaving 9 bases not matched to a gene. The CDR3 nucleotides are TGTGCCAACAGCGGGACAGGATACGAAAAACTGTTTATT. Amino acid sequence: CANSGTGYEKLFI.

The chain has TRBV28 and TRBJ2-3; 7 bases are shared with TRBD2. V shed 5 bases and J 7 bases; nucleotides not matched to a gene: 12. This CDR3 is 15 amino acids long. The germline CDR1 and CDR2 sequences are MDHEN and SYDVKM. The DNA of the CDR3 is TGTGCCAGCAGTCCTGGGGTCTCGGGACTAAATACGCAGTATTTT. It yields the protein CASSPGVSGLNTQYF. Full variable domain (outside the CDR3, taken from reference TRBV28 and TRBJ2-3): DVKVTQSSRYLVKRTGEKVFLECVQDMDHENMFWYRQDPGLGLRLIYFSYDVKMKEKGDIPEGYSVSREKKERFSLILESASTNQTSMYLCASSPGVSGLNTQYFGPGTRLTVL.

The CDR3 nucleotides are TGCAGTGCGCTGACGCTGAGGATTCAACCCCAGCATTTT. It codes for CSALTLRIQPQHF. V gene TRBV20-1 combines with J gene TRBJ1-5; D uncertain. The germline V and J ends were trimmed by 6 bases and 10 bases, with 19 bases remaining between them. There are 13 residues in the CDR3. Germline V gene lookup returns CDR1 DFQATT and CDR2 SNEGSKA (reference sequence).

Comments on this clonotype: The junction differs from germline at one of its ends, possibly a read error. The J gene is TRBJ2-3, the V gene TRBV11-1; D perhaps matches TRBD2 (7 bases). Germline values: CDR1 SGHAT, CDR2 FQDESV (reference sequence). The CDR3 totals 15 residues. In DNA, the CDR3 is TGTGCCGGCGGGGGCCAGCTCTCTAGCACAGACACGCAGTATTTT. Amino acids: CAGGGQLSSTDTQYF.

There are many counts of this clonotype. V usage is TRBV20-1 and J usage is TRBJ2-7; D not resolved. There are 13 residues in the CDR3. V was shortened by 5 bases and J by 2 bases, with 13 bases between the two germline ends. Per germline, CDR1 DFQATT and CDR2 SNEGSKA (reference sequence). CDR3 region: CSADVELAYEQYF. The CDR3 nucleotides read TGCAGTGCTGACGTAGAATTAGCCTACGAGCAGTACTTC.

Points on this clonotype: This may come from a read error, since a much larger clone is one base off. The CDR3 coding sequence is TGTGCCAGCAGCTGCACAGGGAGGGGGGCCAACGTCCTGACTTTC. It translates to CASSCTGRGANVLTF. The V gene is TRBV5-5, the J gene TRBJ2-6; D may be TRBD1 or TRBD2 (6 bases each). V was trimmed by 3 bases and J by 4 bases, leaving 11 bases between them. The CDR3 runs 15 residues. The germline V gene encodes CDR1 SGHKS and CDR2 YYEKEE (reference sequence).

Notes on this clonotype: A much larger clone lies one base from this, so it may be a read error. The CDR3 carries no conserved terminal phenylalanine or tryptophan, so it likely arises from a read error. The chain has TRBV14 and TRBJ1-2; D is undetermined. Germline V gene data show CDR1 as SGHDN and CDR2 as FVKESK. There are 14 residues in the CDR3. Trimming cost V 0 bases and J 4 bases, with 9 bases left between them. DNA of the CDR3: TGTGCCAGCAGCCAAGAAGACCTGGGCTATGGCTACACCGTC. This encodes CASSQEDLGYGYTV.

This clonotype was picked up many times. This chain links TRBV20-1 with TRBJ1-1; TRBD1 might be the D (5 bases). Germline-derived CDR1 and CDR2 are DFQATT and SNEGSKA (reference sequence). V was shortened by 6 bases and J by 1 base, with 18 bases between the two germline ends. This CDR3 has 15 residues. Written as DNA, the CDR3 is TGCAGTGCCACCAACCCTCGGGGCGCGAACACTGAAGCTTTCTTT. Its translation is CSATNPRGANTEAFF.

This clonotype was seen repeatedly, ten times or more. CDR3 sequence: CSVEKGWGNYGYTF. CDR3 coding DNA: TGCAGCGTTGAAAAGGGATGGGGTAACTATGGCTACACCTTC. This chain joins TRBV29-1 and TRBJ1-2; D not resolved. V was pared by 2 bases and J by 1 base, with 11 bases between. Looked up from germline, CDR1 is SQVTM and CDR2 is ANQGSEA. This CDR3 is 14 amino acids long.

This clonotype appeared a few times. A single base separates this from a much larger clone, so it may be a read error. CDR3 in amino acids: CSARRGQGDTEVFF. The CDR3 nucleotides read TGCAGTGCTAGACGGGGACAGGGAGACACTGAAGTTTTCTTT. The V and J genes are TRBV20-1 and TRBJ1-1, with 9 bases that match TRBD1. CDR1 and CDR2 from the germline V gene are DFQATT and SNEGSKA (reference sequence). This CDR3 has 14 amino acids.

Here the CDR3 reads CASNSWTSGGGELFF. The CDR3 coding sequence is TGTGCCAGCAACTCCTGGACTAGTGGTGGCGGGGAGCTGTTTTTT. The chain links TRBV6-5 to TRBJ2-2, with 7 bases matching TRBD2. The CDR3 extends over 15 amino acids. Trimming removed 7 bases from V and 7 bases from J; junction bases left unmatched: 12. CDR1 MNHEY and CDR2 SVGAGI come from the germline V gene.

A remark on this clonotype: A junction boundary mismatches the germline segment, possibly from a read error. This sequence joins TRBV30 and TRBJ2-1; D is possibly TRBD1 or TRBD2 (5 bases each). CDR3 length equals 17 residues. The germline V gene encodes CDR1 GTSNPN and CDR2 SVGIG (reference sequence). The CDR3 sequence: CVANDGPGTNSYNEQFF. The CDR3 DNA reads TGTGTTGCAAACGACGGGCCGGGGACGAATTCCTATAATGAGCAGTTCTTC. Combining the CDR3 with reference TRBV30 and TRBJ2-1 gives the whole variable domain SQTIHQWPATLVQPVGSPLSLECTVEGTSNPNLYWYRQAAGRGLQLLFYSVGIGQISSEVPQNLSASRPQDRQFILSSKKLLLSDSGFYLCVANDGPGTNSYNEQFFGPGTRLTVL.

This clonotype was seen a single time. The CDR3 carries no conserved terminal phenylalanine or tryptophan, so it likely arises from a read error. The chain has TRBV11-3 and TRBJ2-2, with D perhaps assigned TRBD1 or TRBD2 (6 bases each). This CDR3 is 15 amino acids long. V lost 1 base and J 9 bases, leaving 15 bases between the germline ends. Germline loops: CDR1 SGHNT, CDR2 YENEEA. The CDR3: CASSLVSGGGWELFL. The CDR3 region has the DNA TGTGCCAGCAGCTTAGTATCCGGGGGCGGCTGGGAGCTGTTTCTT.

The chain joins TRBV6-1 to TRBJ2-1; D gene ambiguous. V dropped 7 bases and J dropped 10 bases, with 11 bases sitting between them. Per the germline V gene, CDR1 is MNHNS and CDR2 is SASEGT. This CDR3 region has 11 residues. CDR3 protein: CASIALEEQFF. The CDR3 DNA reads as TGTGCCAGCATCGCATTAGAAGAGCAGTTCTTC.

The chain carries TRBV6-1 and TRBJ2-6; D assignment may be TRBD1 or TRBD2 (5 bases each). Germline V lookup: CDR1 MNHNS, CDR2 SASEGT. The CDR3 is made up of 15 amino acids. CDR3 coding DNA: TGTGCTGGCAGTACCGAGGGGTCTGGGGCCAACGTCCTGACTTTC. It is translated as CAGSTEGSGANVLTF.

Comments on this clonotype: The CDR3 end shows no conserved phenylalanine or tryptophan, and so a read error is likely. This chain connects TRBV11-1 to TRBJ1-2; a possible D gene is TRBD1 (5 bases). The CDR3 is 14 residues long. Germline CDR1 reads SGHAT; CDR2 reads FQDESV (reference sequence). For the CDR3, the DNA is TGTGCCAGCAGCTCACAGGACCCGCTCTATGGTTACACCTTA. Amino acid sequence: CASSSQDPLYGYTL.

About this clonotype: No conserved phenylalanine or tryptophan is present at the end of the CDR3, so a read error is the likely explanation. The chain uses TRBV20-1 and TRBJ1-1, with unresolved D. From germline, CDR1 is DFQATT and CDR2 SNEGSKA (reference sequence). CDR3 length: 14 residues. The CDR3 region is CSVRDMTSTNEAFY. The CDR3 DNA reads TGCAGTGTTAGAGATATGACAAGTACGAATGAGGCTTTCTAT.